This T cell receptor (beta chain) came from a study of early T cells in non-severe SARS-CoV-2 infection (dated by TCRdb to about 2021). Notes on the research overall: TCR sequencing used bulk RNA from unsorted whole blood, so alpha and beta chains could not be paired. Results the study describes overall, beyond this receptor: VDJdb matching was skewed toward anti-spike CD8 responses and likely underestimated virus-specific expansions, missing private and CD4 specificities.

Library generation was performed with 5' RACE. Data came from a NextSeq 500. To correct for sequencing error and PCR bias, the TCR library protocol tagged individual cDNA molecules with unique molecular identifiers. Both TCR alpha and beta chains were sequenced, and tight co-correlation was observed between alpha and beta sequence abundances in each sample. Regarding the original processing steps: Decombinator V4 was used to annotate TCR sequences for V gene, J gene and CDR3. Expanded TCRs were defined as changing significantly between any two time points under a Poisson model with p below 0.0001. TCR abundances were normalised to the total number of TCRs sequenced in each sample and reported as counts per million. MAIT TCRs were defined by TRAV1-2 paired with TRAJ12, TRAJ20 or TRAJ33, and iNKT TCRs by TRAV10 paired with TRAJ18. VDJdb, accessed on 1 November 2021, was searched for TCRs annotated for CMV, EBV and SARS-CoV-2, and TCRs annotated for more than one antigen were excluded. TCRdb trimmed public reads at Q25 via fastp, called clones via MiXCR and kept in-frame beta chains. Records with the same CDR3 protein are collapsed into one entry carrying the most frequent genes and DNA. TCRdb's processing, not the authors', yielded these V and J calls. This sample holds some 49,000 distinct CDR3 sequences; about 4% were observed only once. Jointly, the top ten make up 6% of the sample.

Trimming removed 1 base from V and 2 bases from J, leaving 10 bases between the germline ends. From its cysteine to its phenylalanine, the CDR3 spans 14 amino acids. Solely the CDR3 DNA is kept, with 42 bases framed from the first base. The germline V gene yields SGHDT for CDR1 and YYEEEE for CDR2. This clonotype came up many times. It has no known antigen specificity. No clone much larger than this one lies a single base away; base qualities are absent. The study was a case-control design nested within a healthcare worker cohort in London, UK, with weekly nasopharyngeal swab PCR tests and blood sampling. Healthcare workers were enrolled in the week of the UK lockdown, from 23 to 31 March 2020, and were followed every week for up to 16 weeks.

The rearranged chain carries TRBV5-6 and TRBJ2-7; matching of 5 bases hints at TRBD1 as the D gene. The specimen sequenced was whole blood. The origin of this receptor is an adult who was a healthcare worker with PCR-confirmed SARS-CoV-2 infection or an uninfected control (not recorded which). The encoded CDR3 is CASSLPRAPYEQYF. The nucleotides read TGTGCCAGCAGCTTGCCCAGGGCCCCCTACGAGCAGTACTTC.